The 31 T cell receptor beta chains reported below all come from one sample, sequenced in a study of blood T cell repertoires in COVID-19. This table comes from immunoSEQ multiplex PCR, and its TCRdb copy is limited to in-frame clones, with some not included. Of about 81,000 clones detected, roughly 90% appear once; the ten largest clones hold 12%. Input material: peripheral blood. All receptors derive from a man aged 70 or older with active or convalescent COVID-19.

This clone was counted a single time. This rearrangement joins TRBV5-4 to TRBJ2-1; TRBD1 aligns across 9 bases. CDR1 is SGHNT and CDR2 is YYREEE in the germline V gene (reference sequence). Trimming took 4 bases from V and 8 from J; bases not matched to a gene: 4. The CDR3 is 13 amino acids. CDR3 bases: TGTGCCAGCAGCCCGGGACAGGGCGATGAGCAGTTCTTC. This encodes CASSPGQGDEQFF.

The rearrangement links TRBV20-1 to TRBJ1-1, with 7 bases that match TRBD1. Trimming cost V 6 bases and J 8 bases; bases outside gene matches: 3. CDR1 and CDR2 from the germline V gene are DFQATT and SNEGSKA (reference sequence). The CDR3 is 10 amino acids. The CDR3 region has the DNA TGCAGTGCGGCCAGGGGGGAAGCTTTCTTT. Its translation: CSAARGEAFF.

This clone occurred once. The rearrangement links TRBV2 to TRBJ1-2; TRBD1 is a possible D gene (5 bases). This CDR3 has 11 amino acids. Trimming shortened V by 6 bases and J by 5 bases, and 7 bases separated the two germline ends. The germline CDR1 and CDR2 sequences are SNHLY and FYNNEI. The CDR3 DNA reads TGTGCCAGCAGCAGACAGTATGGCTACACCTTC. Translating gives CASSRQYGYTF.

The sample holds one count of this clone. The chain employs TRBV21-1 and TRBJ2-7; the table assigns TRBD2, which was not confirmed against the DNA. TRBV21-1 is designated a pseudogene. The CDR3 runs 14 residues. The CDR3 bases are TGTGCCAGCCGTACTAGCGGGGGGTCATACGAGCAGTACTTC. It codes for CASRTSGGSYEQYF.

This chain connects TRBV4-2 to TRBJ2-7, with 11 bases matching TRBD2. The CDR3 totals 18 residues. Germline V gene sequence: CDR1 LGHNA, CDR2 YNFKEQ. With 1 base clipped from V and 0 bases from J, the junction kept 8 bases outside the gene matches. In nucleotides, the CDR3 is TGTGCCAGCAGCCAAGGTTCGCTAGCGGGGGGTAGCTCCTACGAGCAGTACTTC. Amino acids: CASSQGSLAGGSSYEQYF.

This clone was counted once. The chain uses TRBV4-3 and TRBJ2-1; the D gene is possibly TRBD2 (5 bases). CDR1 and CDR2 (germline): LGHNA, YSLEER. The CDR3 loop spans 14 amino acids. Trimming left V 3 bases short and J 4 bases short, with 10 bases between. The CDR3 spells CASSQTGGYNEQFF. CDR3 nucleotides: TGCGCCAGCAGCCAGACCGGAGGATACAATGAGCAGTTCTTC.

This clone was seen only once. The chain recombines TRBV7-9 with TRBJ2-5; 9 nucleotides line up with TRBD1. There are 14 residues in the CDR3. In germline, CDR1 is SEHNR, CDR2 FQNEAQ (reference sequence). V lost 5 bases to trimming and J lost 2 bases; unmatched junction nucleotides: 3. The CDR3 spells CASSPGQGQETQYF. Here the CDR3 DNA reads TGTGCCAGCAGCCCAGGACAGGGGCAAGAGACCCAGTACTTC.

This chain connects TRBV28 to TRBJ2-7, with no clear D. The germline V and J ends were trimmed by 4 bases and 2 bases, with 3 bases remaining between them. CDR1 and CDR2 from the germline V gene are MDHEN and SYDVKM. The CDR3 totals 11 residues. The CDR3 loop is CASSYTYEQYF. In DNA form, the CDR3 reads TGTGCCAGCAGTTACACCTACGAGCAGTACTTC.

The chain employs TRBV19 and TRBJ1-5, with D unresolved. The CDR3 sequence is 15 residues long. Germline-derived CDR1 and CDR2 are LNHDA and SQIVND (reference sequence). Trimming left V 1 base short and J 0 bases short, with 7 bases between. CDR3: CASSIVSDSNQPQHF. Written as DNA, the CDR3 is TGTGCCAGTAGTATAGTATCAGATAGCAATCAGCCCCAGCATTTT.

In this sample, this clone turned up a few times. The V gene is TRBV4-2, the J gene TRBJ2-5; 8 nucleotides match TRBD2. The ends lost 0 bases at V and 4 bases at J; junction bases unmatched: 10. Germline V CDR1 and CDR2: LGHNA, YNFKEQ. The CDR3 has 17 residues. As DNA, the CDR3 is TGTGCCAGCAGCCAAGAACAGCGGGGGATCGTTTTAGAGACCCAGTACTTC. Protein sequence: CASSQEQRGIVLETQYF.

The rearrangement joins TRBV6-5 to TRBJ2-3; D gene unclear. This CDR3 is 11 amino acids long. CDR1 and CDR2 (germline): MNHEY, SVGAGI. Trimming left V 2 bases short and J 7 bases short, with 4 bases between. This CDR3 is CASSYGHTQYF. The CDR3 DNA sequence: TGTGCCAGCAGTTACGGGCATACGCAGTATTTT.

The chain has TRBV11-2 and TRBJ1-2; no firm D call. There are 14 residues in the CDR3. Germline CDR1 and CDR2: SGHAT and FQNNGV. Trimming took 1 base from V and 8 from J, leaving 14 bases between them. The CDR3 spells CASSLAPRERGYTF. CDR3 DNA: TGTGCCAGCAGCTTAGCCCCTCGCGAGAGAGGCTACACCTTC.

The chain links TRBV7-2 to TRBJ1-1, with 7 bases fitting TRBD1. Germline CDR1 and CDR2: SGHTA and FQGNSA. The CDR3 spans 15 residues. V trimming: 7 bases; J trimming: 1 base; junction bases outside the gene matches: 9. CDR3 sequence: CASTLQGLTNTEAFF. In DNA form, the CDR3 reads TGTGCCAGCACCCTACAGGGGTTGACGAACACTGAAGCTTTCTTT. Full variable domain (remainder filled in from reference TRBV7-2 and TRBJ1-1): GAGVSQSPSNKVTEKGKDVELRCDPISGHTALYWYRQSLGQGLEFLIYFQGNSAPDKSGLPSDRFSAERTGGSVSTLTIQRTQQEDSAVYLCASTLQGLTNTEAFFGQGTRLTVV.

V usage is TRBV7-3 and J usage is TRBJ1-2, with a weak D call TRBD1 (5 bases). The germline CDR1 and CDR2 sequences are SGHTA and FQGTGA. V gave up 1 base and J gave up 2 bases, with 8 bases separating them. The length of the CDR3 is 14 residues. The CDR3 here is CASSLNGGNYGYTF. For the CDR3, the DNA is TGTGCCAGCAGCTTAAATGGGGGGAACTATGGCTACACCTTC. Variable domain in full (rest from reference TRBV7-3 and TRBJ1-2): GAGVSQTPSNKVTEKGKYVELRCDPISGHTALYWYRQSLGQGPEFLIYFQGTGAADDSGLPNDRFFAVRPEGSVSTLKIQRTERGDSAVYLCASSLNGGNYGYTFGSGTRLTVV.

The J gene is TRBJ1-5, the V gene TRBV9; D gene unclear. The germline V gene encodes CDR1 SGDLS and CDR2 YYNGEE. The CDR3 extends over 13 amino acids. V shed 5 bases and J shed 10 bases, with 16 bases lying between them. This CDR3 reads CASSAIGEFPQHF. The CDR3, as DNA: TGTGCCAGCAGTGCTATCGGAGAGTTTCCCCAGCATTTT.

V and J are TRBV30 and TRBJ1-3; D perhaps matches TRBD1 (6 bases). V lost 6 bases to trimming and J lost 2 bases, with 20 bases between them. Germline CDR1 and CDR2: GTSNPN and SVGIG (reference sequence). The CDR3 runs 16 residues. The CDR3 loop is CACYLGAASPGNTIYF. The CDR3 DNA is TGTGCCTGTTATCTGGGGGCTGCTTCCCCTGGAAACACCATATATTTT.

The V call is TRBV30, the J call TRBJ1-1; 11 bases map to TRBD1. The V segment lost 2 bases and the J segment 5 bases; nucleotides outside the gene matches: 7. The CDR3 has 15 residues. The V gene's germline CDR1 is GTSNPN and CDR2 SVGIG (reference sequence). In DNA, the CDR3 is TGTGCCTGGAGTATATCGGACAGGGGGCTTACTGAAGCTTTCTTT. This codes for CAWSISDRGLTEAFF.

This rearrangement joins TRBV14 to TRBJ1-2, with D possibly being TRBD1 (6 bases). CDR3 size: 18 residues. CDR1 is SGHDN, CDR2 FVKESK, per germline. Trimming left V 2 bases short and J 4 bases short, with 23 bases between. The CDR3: CASSQLGAPLQVPYGYTF. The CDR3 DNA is TGTGCCAGCAGCCAACTGGGGGCCCCGCTACAGGTCCCCTATGGCTACACCTTC.

Here the CDR3 DNA reads TGTGCCAGCAGCGTTTCGGCGGAACCTAACTATGGCTACACCTTC. It codes for CASSVSAEPNYGYTF. This chain connects TRBV9 to TRBJ1-2, with D hard to call. The CDR3 sequence is 15 residues long. Germline-derived CDR1 and CDR2 are SGDLS and YYNGEE. Trimming stripped 2 bases from V and 0 bases from J, with 11 bases between.

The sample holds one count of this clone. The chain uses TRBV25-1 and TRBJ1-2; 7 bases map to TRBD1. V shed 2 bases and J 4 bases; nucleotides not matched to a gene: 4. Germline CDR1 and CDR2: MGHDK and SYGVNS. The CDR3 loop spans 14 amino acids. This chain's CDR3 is CASSERAGGYGYTF. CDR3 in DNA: TGTGCCAGCAGTGAACGGGCAGGGGGCTATGGCTACACCTTC.

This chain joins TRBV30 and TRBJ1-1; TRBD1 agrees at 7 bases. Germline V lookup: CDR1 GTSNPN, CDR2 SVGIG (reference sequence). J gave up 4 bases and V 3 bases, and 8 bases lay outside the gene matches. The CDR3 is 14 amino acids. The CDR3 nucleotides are TGTGCCTGGAGGCCCACAGGGGTAGGCACTGAAGCTTTCTTT. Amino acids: CAWRPTGVGTEAFF.

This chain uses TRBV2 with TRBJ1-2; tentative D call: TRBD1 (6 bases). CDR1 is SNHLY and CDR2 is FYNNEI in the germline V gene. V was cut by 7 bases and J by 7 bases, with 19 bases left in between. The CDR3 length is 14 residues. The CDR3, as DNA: TGTGCCAGCAACCGACAGGCCGATGGGGGTGGCTACACCTTC. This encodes CASNRQADGGGYTF.

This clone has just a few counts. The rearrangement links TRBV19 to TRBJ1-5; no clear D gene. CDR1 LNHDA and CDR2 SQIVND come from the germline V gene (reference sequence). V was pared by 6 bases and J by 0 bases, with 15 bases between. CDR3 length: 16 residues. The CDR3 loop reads CASSQTSTFSNQPQHF. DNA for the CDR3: TGTGCCAGTAGCCAGACAAGCACCTTTAGCAATCAGCCCCAGCATTTT.

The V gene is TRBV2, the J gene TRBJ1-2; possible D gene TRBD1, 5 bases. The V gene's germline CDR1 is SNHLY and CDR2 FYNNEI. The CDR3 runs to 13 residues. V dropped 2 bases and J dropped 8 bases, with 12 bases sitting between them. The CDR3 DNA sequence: TGTGCCAGCAGTGAACAGGGAAGGGAAGGCTACACCTTC. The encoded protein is CASSEQGREGYTF.

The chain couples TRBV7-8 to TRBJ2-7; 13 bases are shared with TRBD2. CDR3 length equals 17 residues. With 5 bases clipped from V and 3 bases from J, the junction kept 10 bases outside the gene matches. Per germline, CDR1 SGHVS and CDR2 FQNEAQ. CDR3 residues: CASSPGLAGVIFYEQYF. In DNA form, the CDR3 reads TGTGCCAGCAGCCCCGGACTAGCGGGGGTCATTTTCTACGAGCAGTACTTC.

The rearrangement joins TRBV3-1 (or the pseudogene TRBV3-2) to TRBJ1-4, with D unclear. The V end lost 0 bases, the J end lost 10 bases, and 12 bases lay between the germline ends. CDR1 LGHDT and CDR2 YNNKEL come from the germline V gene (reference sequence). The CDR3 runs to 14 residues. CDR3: CASSQETIGLKLFF. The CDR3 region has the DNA TGTGCCAGCAGCCAAGAGACAATCGGTTTAAAACTGTTTTTT.

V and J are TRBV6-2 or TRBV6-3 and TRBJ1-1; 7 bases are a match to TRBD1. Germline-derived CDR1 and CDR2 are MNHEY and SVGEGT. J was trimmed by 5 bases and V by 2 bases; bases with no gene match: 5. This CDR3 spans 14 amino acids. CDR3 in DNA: TGTGCCAGCAGTTACCCCAGGGGGTTTACTGAAGCTTTCTTT. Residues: CASSYPRGFTEAFF.

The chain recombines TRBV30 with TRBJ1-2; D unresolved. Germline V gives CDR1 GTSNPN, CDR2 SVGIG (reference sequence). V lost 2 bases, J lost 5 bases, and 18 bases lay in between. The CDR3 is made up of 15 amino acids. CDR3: CAWSPDFAVGYGYTF. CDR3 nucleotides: TGTGCCTGGAGTCCAGACTTTGCGGTGGGTTATGGCTACACCTTC.

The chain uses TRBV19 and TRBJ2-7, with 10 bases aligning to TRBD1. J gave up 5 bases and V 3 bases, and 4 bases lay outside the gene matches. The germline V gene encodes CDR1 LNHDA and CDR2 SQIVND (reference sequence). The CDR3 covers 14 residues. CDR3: CASSMGTGDHEQYF. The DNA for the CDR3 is TGTGCCAGTAGTATGGGGACAGGGGACCACGAGCAGTACTTC. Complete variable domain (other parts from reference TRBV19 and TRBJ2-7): DGGITQSPKYLFRKEGQNVTLSCEQNLNHDAMYWYRQDPGQGLRLIYYSQIVNDFQKGDIAEGYSVSREKKESFPLTVTSAQKNPTAFYLCASSMGTGDHEQYFGPGTRLTVT.

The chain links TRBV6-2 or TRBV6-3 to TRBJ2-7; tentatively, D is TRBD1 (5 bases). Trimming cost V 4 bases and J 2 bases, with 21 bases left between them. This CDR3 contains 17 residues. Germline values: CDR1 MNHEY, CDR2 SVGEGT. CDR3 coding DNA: TGTGCCAGCAGTTTTTTCCTGGGGCGCGGATCGGCCTACGAGCAGTACTTC. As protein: CASSFFLGRGSAYEQYF.

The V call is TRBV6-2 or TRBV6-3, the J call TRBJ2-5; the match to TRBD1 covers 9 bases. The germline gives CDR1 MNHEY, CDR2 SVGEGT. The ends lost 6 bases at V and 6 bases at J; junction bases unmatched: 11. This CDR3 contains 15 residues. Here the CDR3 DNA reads TGTGCCAGCAGCCGAGGCGGGACAGGGTTAAAGACCCAGTACTTC. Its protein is CASSRGGTGLKTQYF.